Below are 5 T cell receptor beta chains sequenced from a single sample in a study of OX40 agonist ivuxolimab in advanced cancers. Measured with immunoSEQ multiplex PCR; TCRdb has only the in-frame clones, and not every one. This sample has about 35,000 clones; approximately 80% occur once, and the top ten carry more than 14%. Sequencing used CD4+ or CD8+ T cells sorted from blood, obtained in a trial of the OX40 agonist ivuxolimab. The origin of the receptors is an adult with an advanced solid tumor such as melanoma, head and neck, liver or kidney cancer.

Only a few counts were recorded for this clone. CDR3 nucleotides: TGTGCCATCAGTGAGACACAGACCTCACCCCTCCACTTT. This codes for CAISETQTSPLHF. The rearrangement uses TRBV10-3 and TRBJ1-6; D is ambiguous. CDR3 length: 13 amino acids. Germline CDR1 reads ENHRY; CDR2 reads SYGVKD. V lost 2 bases, J lost 10 bases, and 9 bases lay in between.

Comment on this clone: Given a much more abundant clone one base away, this may be a read error. The chain links TRBV2 to TRBJ2-7; TRBD1 might be the D (6 bases). Germline V gene data show CDR1 as SNHLY and CDR2 as FYNNEI. V was trimmed by 4 bases and J by 2 bases, leaving 9 bases between them. The CDR3 is made up of 13 amino acids. The CDR3 is CASSGDTPYEQYF. DNA for the CDR3: TGTGCCAGCAGTGGGGACACGCCCTACGAGCAGTACTTC.

The chain has TRBV11-3 and TRBJ2-1; 7 nucleotides align to TRBD2. Unmatched junction bases numbered 9, after V lost 3 bases and J lost 7 bases. This CDR3 spans 15 amino acids. Germline V CDR1 and CDR2: SGHNT, YENEEA. CDR3 residues: CASSLTSSSGNEQFF. DNA of the CDR3: TGTGCCAGCAGCTTGACTAGCTCATCTGGGAATGAGCAGTTCTTC.

CDR3 in DNA: TGTGCCAGCATGTTACTTAAACGGACCGGGGAGCTGTTTTTT. It translates to CASMLLKRTGELFF. The V gene is TRBV2, the J gene TRBJ2-2; D gene uncertain. CDR1 and CDR2 from the germline V gene are SNHLY and FYNNEI. Between the trimmed V and J ends, which lost 7 bases and 5 bases, there was a span of 14 bases. The CDR3 sequence is 14 residues long. Full variable domain (remainder filled in from reference TRBV2 and TRBJ2-2): EPEVTQTPSHQVTQMGQEVILRCVPISNHLYFYWYRQILGQKVEFLVSFYNNEISEKSEIFDDQFSVERPDGSNFTLKIRSTKLEDSAMYFCASMLLKRTGELFFGEGSRLTVL.

The V gene is TRBV6-1, the J gene TRBJ2-6; D remains unclear. V was cut by 4 bases and J by 3 bases, with 4 bases left in between. Per the germline V gene, CDR1 is MNHNS and CDR2 is SASEGT. The CDR3 has 13 amino acids. CDR3 in amino acids: CASSGGGANVLTF. CDR3 sequence (DNA): TGTGCCAGCAGTGGGGGTGGGGCCAACGTCCTGACTTTC.